The rows below give T cell receptor beta chains drawn from one sample of a study of blood T cell repertoires in COVID-19. Libraries were prepared by immunoSEQ multiplex PCR; TCRdb keeps only in-frame clonotypes and omits some of them. This table holds roughly 30,000 clones, about 89% found once. Sequencing input: peripheral blood. Receptors were obtained from a human donor in a cohort sampled during active COVID-19. The CDR3 runs from the conserved cysteine through the conserved F or W. The order of the fields is J gene, D gene, V gene, clone size, CDR3 DNA, CDR3 protein. A D gene is named only where the DNA matches it firmly. Clone sizes are given selectively: once, few, many, or a class where the clone is expanded.

>TRBJ1-2|TRBD1|TRBV18|NA
TGTGCCAGCACTTCCGGGACAGGGGGCCTCGGAGCTAACTATGGCTACACCTTC
CASTSGTGGLGANYGYTF
>TRBJ2-2|NA|TRBV5-4|NA
TGTGCCAGCAGCACCCCAGGGTCCGGGGAGCTGTTTTTT
CASSTPGSGELFF
>TRBJ1-1|NA|TRBV6-5|NA
TGTGCCAGCTTGAACGGAGGGGTGGGCACTGAAGCTTTCTTT
CASLNGGVGTEAFF
>TRBJ1-3|TRBD1|TRBV6-5|NA
TGTGCCAGCAGACCGGGACGACAGGGGGAAAACACCATATATTTT
CASRPGRQGENTIYF
>TRBJ2-3|NA|TRBV7-2|NA
TGTGCCAGCAGCGCCCGGGGGGCGGCTAGCACAGATACGCAGTATTTT
CASSARGAASTDTQYF
>TRBJ2-5|NA|TRBV19|NA
TGTGCCAGTAGTGTACAGGGATGGGCCGAAGAGACCCAGTACTTC
CASSVQGWAEETQYF
>TRBJ1-5|NA|TRBV7-8|NA
TGTGCCAGCAGCCTAGGAGATAGCAATCAGCCCCAGCATTTT
CASSLGDSNQPQHF
>TRBJ2-7|NA|TRBV7-2|few
TGTGCCAGCAGCTTAGTCGCTAGTGTCCACGAGCAGTACTTC
CASSLVASVHEQYF
>TRBJ2-7|TRBD1|TRBV7-3|NA
TGTGCCAGCAGCTTAACCCCCGGGACAGGGCCCTACGAGCAGTACTTC
CASSLTPGTGPYEQYF
>TRBJ1-6|NA|TRBV6-6|NA
TGTGCCAGCAGCCCCCCAGGGGAAAATTCACCCCTCCACTTT
CASSPPGENSPLHF
>TRBJ1-5|NA|TRBV25-1|few
TGTGCCAGCGATAGAGTGATCAGGGGTGTTAGGCAGCCCCAGCATTTT
CASDRVIRGVRQPQHF
>TRBJ2-2|TRBD2|TRBV24-1|NA
TGTGCCACCAGTGATCCCGGGAGGGACCCTGGGTACACCGGGGAGCTGTTTTTT
CATSDPGRDPGYTGELFF
>TRBJ1-2|NA|TRBV9|NA
TGTGCCAGCAACCGAGGACAGACTAACTATGGCTACACCTTC
CASNRGQTNYGYTF
>TRBJ1-2|NA|TRBV12-3/TRBV12-4|NA
TGTGCCAGCAGTTTAGCGGAGGGGTATGGCTACACCTTC
CASSLAEGYGYTF
>TRBJ1-5|TRBD1|TRBV7-2|NA
TGTGCCAGCAGTCAAGGGACAGCTAATCAGCCCCAGCATTTT
CASSQGTANQPQHF
>TRBJ2-2|TRBD1|TRBV2|once
TGTGCCAGCAGTGGGCCGACAGGGTACACCGGGGAGCTGTTTTTT
CASSGPTGYTGELFF
>TRBJ2-4|TRBD2|TRBV5-6|NA
TGTGCCAGCAGCTTGTCCCTAGCGGAAAACATTCAGTACTTC
CASSLSLAENIQYF
>TRBJ1-6|NA|TRBV21-1|NA
TGTGCCAGCAGCAAAGCGCTTCAGGGGGCTGGTGATTCACCCCTCCACTTT
CASSKALQGAGDSPLHF
>TRBJ2-1|NA|TRBV6-2/TRBV6-3|NA
TGTGCCAGCAGTATCAGGGAATCCTACAATGAGCAGTTCTTC
CASSIRESYNEQFF
>TRBJ2-7|NA|TRBV6-5|NA
TGTGCCAGCACCCTACCCTCTAGGGAGCAGTACTTC
CASTLPSREQYF
>TRBJ2-7|NA|TRBV27|NA
TGTGCCAGCAGTTCCAGTCGGGGGACAGTAACCTACGAGCAGTACTTC
CASSSSRGTVTYEQYF
>TRBJ2-5|TRBD2|TRBV5-1|NA
TGCGCCAGCAGGGGGACTAGCGGGGGGCCAGAGACCCAGTACTTC
CASRGTSGGPETQYF
>TRBJ2-1|TRBD2|TRBV14|NA
TGTGCCAGCAGCCAAGACCAGACTAGCGACAACAATGAGCAGTTCTTC
CASSQDQTSDNNEQFF
>TRBJ1-1|NA|TRBV6-2/TRBV6-3|NA
TGTGCCAGCAGTTATTGGGGCGGGACGTTAGGTACTGAAGCTTTCTTT
CASSYWGGTLGTEAFF
>TRBJ1-1|NA|TRBV7-9|NA
TGTGCCAGCAGCCAGCAACTATCGAACACTGAAGCTTTCTTT
CASSQQLSNTEAFF
>TRBJ1-2|NA|TRBV7-3|few
TGTGCCAGTGCGGGTTGGGAGGGGATTCACTATGGCTACACCTTC
CASAGWEGIHYGYTF
>TRBJ2-6|TRBD1|TRBV2|NA
TGTGCCAGCAGGGGGGACAGTTCCGGGGCCAACGTCCTGACTTTC
CASRGDSSGANVLTF
>TRBJ2-5|NA|TRBV5-1|NA
TGCGCCAGCAGCTTGGAGACTTTTCAAGAGACCCAGTACTTC
CASSLETFQETQYF
>TRBJ1-1|NA|TRBV15|NA
TGTGCCACCAGCGGGTCGGGAGCCACTGAAGCTTTCTTT
CATSGSGATEAFF
>TRBJ2-3|TRBD2|TRBV24-1|NA
TGTGCCACCAGTGATACCAAGCGGGGGGGCGACGATACGCAGTATTTT
CATSDTKRGGDDTQYF
>TRBJ1-2|NA|TRBV25-1|NA
TGTGCCAGCGGATTCAGGGGAGGGGGCTACACCTTC
CASGFRGGGYTF
>TRBJ1-6|NA|TRBV6-1|NA
TGTGCCAGCAGTGAACGTACGACAGATTATAATTCACCCCTCCACTTT
CASSERTTDYNSPLHF
>TRBJ1-1|TRBD1|TRBV7-9|NA
TGTGCCAGCAGGGTGTGGGGGACAGGTGAAGCTTTCTTT
CASRVWGTGEAFF
>TRBJ1-2|NA|TRBV6-6|NA
TGTGCCAGCAATTCGGGCAGGGGAGACTATGGCTACACCTTC
CASNSGRGDYGYTF
>TRBJ2-7|NA|TRBV5-1|NA
TGCGCCAGCAGCTTGGAAACTCAGGGAGAGCAGTACTTC
CASSLETQGEQYF
>TRBJ2-5|NA|TRBV6-5|NA
TGTGCCAGCAGTTACTCGAGTCCTCAAGAGACCCAGTACTTC
CASSYSSPQETQYF
>TRBJ2-5|NA|TRBV2|NA
TGTGCCAGCAGCCCCGTGCCGGGCGGGGAACGGGTAGAGACCCAGTACTTC
CASSPVPGGERVETQYF
>TRBJ1-5|NA|TRBV19|NA
TGTGCCAGTAGTATGCCCGGAGGCAATCAGCCCCAGCATTTT
CASSMPGGNQPQHF
>TRBJ1-1|NA|TRBV5-1|NA
TGCGCCAGCAGCTTGGCCGTGGCCAATATGGACACTGAAGCTTTCTTT
CASSLAVANMDTEAFF
>TRBJ2-5|NA|TRBV6-5|NA
TGTGCCAGCAGATCCCCGGGGAAAGAGACCCAGTACTTC
CASRSPGKETQYF